The clone carrying this T cell receptor beta chain has a handful of counts. Its antigen remains unknown. This entry belongs to a study of T-cell memory formation after mild COVID-19. General observations from the study: In second-wave clones peaking day 37, SARS-CoV-2 specificity remained unconfirmed. CD4/CD8 balance held among clones contracting day 15 to 85, and later expanders leaned CD4+.

In TCRdb, the 5' RACE reads were re-called with MiXCR into one record per CDR3 protein. The repertoire consists of approximately 240,000 distinct CDR3 sequences, with 16% occurring once and the leading ten covering 3.5% to 4%. This CDR3 is built from 17 residues. Germline V gene sequence: CDR1 SGHTA, CDR2 FQGNSA. V was trimmed by 5 bases and J by 2 bases, leaving 20 bases between them. The chain combines TRBV7-2 with TRBJ2-3; tentative D call: TRBD2 (6 bases). This TCR was sampled from a man in his late teens or twenties who had mild COVID-19 (a few samples of this study predate the infection). Cell type and time point are not known. The sequencing sample was made of PBMCs or a T cell subset sorted from them (not recorded which). CDR3 bases: TGTGCCAGCAGCCCCCGGACCCCGGGGGAAGCCACAGATACGCAGTATTTT. Protein: CASSPRTPGEATDTQYF.